One T cell receptor beta chain is described in this entry. This sample stems from a study of blood T cell repertoires in COVID-19. Across the whole study: COVID-19 samples, acute and convalescent, were from the United States, Italy and Spain. PBMCs, B-cell-depleted T cells, or T cells provided the cDNA or gDNA that made up the material.

V shed 1 base and J shed 9 bases, with 10 bases lying between them. CDR3 length: 13 amino acids. Per the germline V gene, CDR1 is LGHNA and CDR2 is YNFKEQ. Methods used by the authors: From reference gene primer amplification, estimates of nucleated cell counts were derived. Data came from immunoSEQ multiplex PCR; TCRdb stores just in-frame clones and leaves some out. V, J and clone size derive from that table, while D and trimming were established from the DNA sequence. Among over 150,000 clones listed, 80% to 90% were seen once. The V gene is TRBV4-2, the J gene TRBJ2-1; tentatively, D is TRBD1 (6 bases). The TCR originated in a middle-aged man with active or convalescent COVID-19. The sample consisted of peripheral blood. CDR3 DNA sequence: TGTGCCAGCAGCCAAGCACAGGGTACTGAGCAGTTCTTC. This translates into CASSQAQGTEQFF.